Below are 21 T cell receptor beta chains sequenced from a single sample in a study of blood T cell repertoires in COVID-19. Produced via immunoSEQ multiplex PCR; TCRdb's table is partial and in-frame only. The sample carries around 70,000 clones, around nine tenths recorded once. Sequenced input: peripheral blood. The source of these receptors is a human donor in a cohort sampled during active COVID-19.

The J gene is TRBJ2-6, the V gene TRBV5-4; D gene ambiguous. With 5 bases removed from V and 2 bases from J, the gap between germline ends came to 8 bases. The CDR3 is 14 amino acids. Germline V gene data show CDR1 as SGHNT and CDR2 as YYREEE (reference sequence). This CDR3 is CASSDRAGANVLTF. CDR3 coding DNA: TGTGCCAGCAGTGACCGGGCTGGGGCCAACGTCCTGACTTTC.

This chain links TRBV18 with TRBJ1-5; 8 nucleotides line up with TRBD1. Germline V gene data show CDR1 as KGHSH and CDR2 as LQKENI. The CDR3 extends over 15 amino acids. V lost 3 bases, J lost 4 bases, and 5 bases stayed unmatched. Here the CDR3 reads CASSPAGQVNQPQHF. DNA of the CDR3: TGTGCCAGCTCACCGGCGGGACAGGTTAATCAGCCCCAGCATTTT. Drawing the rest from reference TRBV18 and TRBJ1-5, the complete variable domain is NAGVMQNPRHLVRRRGQEARLRCSPMKGHSHVYWYRQLPEEGLKFMVYLQKENIIDESGMPKERFSAEFPKEGPSILRIQQVVRGDSAAYFCASSPAGQVNQPQHFGDGTRLSIL.

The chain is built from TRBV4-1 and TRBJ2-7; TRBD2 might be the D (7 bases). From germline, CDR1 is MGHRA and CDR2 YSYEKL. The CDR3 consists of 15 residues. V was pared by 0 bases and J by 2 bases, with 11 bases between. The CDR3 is CASSQESGGPYEQYF. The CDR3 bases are TGCGCCAGCAGCCAAGAGTCCGGGGGGCCCTACGAGCAGTACTTC.

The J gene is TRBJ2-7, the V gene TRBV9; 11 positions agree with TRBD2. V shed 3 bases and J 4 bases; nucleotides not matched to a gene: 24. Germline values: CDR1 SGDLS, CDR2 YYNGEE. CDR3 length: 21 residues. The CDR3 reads CASSANPTPHPPRLAGYEQYF. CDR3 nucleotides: TGTGCCAGCAGCGCGAATCCCACACCCCACCCCCCGAGACTAGCGGGGTACGAGCAGTACTTC.

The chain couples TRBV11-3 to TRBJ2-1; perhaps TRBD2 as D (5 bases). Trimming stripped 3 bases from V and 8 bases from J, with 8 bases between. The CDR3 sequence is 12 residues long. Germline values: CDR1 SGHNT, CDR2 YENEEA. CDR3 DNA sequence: TGTGCCAGCAGCTTTCGGGGTTATGAGCAGTTCTTC. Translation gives CASSFRGYEQFF. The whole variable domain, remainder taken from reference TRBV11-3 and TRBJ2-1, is EAGVVQSPRYKIIEKKQPVAFWCNPISGHNTLYWYLQNLGQGPELLIRYENEEAVDDSQLPKDRFSAERLKGVDSTLKIQPAELGDSAVYLCASSFRGYEQFFGPGTRLTVL.

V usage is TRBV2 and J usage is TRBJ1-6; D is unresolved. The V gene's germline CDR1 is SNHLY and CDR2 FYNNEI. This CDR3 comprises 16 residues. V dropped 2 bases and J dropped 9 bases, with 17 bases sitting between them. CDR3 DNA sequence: TGTGCCAGCAGTGAAAGACGAACGGGAATGTTTTCACCCCTCCACTTT. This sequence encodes CASSERRTGMFSPLHF.

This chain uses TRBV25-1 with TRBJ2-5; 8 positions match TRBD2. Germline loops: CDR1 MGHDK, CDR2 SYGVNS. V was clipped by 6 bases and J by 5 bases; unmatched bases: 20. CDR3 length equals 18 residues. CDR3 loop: CASSGLGGGPFVVETQYF. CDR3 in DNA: TGTGCCAGCAGCGGCTTGGGCGGGGGGCCCTTTGTCGTGGAGACCCAGTACTTC.

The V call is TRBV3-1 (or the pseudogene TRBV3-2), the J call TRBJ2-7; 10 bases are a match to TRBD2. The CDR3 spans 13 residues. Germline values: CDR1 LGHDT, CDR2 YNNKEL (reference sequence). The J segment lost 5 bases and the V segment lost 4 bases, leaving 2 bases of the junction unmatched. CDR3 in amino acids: CASSPLAGDEQYF. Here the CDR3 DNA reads TGTGCCAGCAGCCCTCTAGCGGGGGACGAGCAGTACTTC.

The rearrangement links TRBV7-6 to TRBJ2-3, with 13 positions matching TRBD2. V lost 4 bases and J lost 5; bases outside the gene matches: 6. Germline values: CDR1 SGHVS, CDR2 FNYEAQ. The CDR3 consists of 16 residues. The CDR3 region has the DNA TGTGCCAGCAGCTCGGGACTAGCGGGGCCGGGAGATACGCAGTATTTT. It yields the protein CASSSGLAGPGDTQYF.

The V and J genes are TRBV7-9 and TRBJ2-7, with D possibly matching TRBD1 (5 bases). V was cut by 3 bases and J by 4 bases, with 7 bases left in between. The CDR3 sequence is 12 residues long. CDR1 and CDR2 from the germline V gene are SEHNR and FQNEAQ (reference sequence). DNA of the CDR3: TGTGCCAGCAGCTTTCAGGGTTACGAGCAGTACTTC. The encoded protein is CASSFQGYEQYF.

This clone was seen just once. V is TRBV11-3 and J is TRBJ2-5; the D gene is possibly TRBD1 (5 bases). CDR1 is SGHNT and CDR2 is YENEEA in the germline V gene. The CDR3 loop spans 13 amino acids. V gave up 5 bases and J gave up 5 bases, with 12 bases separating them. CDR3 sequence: CASSPRSGETQYF. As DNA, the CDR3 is TGTGCCAGCAGCCCCCGGTCAGGGGAGACCCAGTACTTC.

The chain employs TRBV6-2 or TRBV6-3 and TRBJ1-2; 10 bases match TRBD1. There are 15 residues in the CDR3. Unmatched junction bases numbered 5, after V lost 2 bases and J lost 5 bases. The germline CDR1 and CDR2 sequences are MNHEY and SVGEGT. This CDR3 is CASSYLRTGGYGYTF. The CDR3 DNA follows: TGTGCCAGCAGTTACCTTCGGACAGGGGGTTATGGCTACACCTTC.

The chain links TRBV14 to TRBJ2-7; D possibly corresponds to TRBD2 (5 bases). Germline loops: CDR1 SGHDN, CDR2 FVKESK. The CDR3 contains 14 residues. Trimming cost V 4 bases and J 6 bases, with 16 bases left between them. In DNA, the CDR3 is TGTGCCAGCAGCCTACGGGAATATTTTTCCGAGCAGTACTTC. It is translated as CASSLREYFSEQYF.

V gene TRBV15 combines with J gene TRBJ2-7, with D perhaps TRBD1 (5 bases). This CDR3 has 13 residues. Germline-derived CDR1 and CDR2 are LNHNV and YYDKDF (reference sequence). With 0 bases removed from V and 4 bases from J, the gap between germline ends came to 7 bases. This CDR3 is CATSRDQGYEQYF. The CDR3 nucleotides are TGTGCCACCAGCAGAGATCAGGGTTACGAGCAGTACTTC.

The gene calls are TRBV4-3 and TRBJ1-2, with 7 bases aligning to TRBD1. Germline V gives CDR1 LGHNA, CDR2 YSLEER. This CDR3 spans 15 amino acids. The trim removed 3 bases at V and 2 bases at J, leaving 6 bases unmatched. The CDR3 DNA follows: TGCGCCAGCAGCCACAGACAGGGTTTAAACTATGGCTACACCTTC. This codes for CASSHRQGLNYGYTF.

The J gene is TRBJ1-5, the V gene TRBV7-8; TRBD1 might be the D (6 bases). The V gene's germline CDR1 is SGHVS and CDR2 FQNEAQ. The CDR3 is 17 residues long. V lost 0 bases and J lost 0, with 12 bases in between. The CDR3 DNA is TGTGCCAGCAGCTTAGCGAGGGCAGGGGATAGCAATCAGCCCCAGCATTTT. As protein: CASSLARAGDSNQPQHF.

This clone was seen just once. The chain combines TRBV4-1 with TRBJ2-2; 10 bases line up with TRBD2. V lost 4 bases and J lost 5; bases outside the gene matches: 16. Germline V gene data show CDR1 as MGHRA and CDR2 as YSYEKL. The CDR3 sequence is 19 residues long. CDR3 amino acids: CASSLLPGLALGRTGELFF. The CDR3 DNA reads TGCGCCAGCAGCCTTTTACCGGGACTAGCGCTTGGGAGGACCGGGGAGCTGTTTTTT.

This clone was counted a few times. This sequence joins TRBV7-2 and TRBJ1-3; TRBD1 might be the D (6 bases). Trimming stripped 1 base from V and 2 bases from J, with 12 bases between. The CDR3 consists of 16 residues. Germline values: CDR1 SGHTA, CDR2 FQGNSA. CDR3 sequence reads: CASSLVGGAAGNTIYF. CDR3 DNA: TGTGCCAGCAGCTTAGTAGGGGGGGCGGCTGGAAACACCATATATTTT.

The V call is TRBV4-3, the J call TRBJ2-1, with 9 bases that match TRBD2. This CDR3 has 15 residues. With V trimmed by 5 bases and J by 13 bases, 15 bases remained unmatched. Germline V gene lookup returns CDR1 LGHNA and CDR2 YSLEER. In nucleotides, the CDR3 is TGCGCCAGCAGCGAACGTGCCCCCACAGCGGGGGGACAGTTCTTC. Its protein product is CASSERAPTAGGQFF.

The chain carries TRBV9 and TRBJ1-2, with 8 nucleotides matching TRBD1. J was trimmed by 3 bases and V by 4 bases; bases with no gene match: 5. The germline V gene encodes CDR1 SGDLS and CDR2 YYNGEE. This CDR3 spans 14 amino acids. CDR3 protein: CASSSGQGYYGYTF. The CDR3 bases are TGTGCCAGCAGCTCCGGACAGGGCTACTATGGCTACACCTTC.

CDR3 region: CASSPGMGGLHEQYF. CDR3 nucleotide sequence: TGTGCCAGCAGCCCGGGAATGGGGGGGCTACACGAGCAGTACTTC. The V gene is TRBV5-6, the J gene TRBJ2-7; D might be TRBD2 (7 bases). Germline loops: CDR1 SGHDT, CDR2 YYEEEE. The length of the CDR3 is 15 residues. The V end lost 4 bases, the J end lost 5 bases, and 19 bases lay between the germline ends.